This T cell receptor beta chain comes out of a study of response to subunit inactivated influenza vaccine. Notes on the study in general: The authors suggested that every seasonal influenza vaccination recruits few new T cells.

Turning to this clonotype: Its antigen is not identified.

Each CDR3 protein is one row after TCRdb ran MiXCR on the RT-PCR reads. The table records about 780,000 distinct CDR3 sequences, approximately 17% of them present only once. The clonotype comes from a man aged 50 to 59 who received an inactivated influenza vaccine. Material: PBMCs from blood, obtained 5 days after vaccination.

Here the CDR3 reads CASSHGQKAEAFF. CDR3 DNA sequence: TGTGCCAGCAGCCACGGACAGAAGGCTGAAGCTTTCTTT. This chain joins TRBV12-3 or TRBV12-4 and TRBJ1-1; the D gene is possibly TRBD1 (6 bases). The CDR3 consists of 13 residues. V dropped 6 bases and J dropped 6 bases, with 14 bases sitting between them.